The next 5 T cell receptor beta chains were all read from a single sample in a study of T cell clonality in common variable immunodeficiency (dated by TCRdb to between 2014 and 2017). The method was the immunoSEQ multiplex PCR assay. TCRdb provides this immuneACCESS table in a form limited to in-frame rearrangements. Some clones are lacking; in checked studies, under half of them reflect an unresolved V gene, and why the rest are absent is not known. This sample contains tens of thousands of clones, none of which is a singleton. The ten largest clones add up to 0.95% of the sample. The material sequenced was peripheral blood mononuclear cells. The receptors derive from a person between 18 and 75 years old in good health.

In this sample, this clone turned up many times. The CDR3 is cut off 3 residues early in the read; its end comes from the germline J gene. The chain joins TRBV7-2 to TRBJ1-4; tentative D call: TRBD1 (5 bases). V was clipped by 0 bases and J by 6 bases, with 8 bases between them. The CDR3 is 14 residues long. Germline CDR1 is SGHTA and CDR2 is FQGNSA. CDR3 protein: CASSLAPGDEKLFF. Incomplete CDR3 DNA: TGTGCCAGCAGCTTAGCGCCGGGGGATGAAAAA.

This clone was recorded at least ten times. The sequence runs out 3 residues before the end of the CDR3; the remainder is reconstructed from the germline J gene. The chain combines TRBV10-3 with TRBJ1-1; D is possibly TRBD1 (6 bases). Germline lookup yields CDR1 ENHRY and CDR2 SYGVKD. CDR3 length: 13 amino acids. The germline V and J ends were trimmed by 11 bases and 1 base, with 14 bases remaining between them. The sequenced CDR3 bases are TGTGCCGCAACAGGGTTTGGGAACACTGAA. Translating gives CAATGFGNTE. The whole CDR3 protein reads CAATGFGNTEAFF.

This clone was recorded at least ten times. The read comes to an end 3 residues before the CDR3 does, leaving the germline J gene to fill in the end. The chain employs TRBV4-2 and TRBJ1-5, with 8 bases lining up with TRBD1. J lost 3 bases, V lost 1 base, and 5 bases had no gene match. Germline loops: CDR1 LGHNA, CDR2 YNFKEQ. There are 16 residues in the CDR3. CDR3 residues: CASSQGPGQVNQPQHF. CDR3 DNA (partial): TGTGCCAGCAGCCAAGGACCGGGACAGGTCAATCAGCCC.

At least ten counts were recorded for this clone. The CDR3 end is not reached by the read, which stops 3 residues before it; the germline J gene fills it in. The J gene is TRBJ2-7, the V gene TRBV11-2; D uncertain. V lost 2 bases to trimming and J lost 3 bases, with 11 bases between them. Germline V lookup: CDR1 SGHAT, CDR2 FQNNGV. The CDR3 contains 14 residues. The CDR3 protein is CASSLMAVNYEQYF. The sequenced CDR3 bases are TGTGCCAGCAGCTTAATGGCGGTTAACTACGAG.

Ten or more counts support this clone. A read error may produce the germline difference seen at one junction end. The observed sequence ends 3 residues before the CDR3 terminus, with the missing tail filled in from the germline J gene. The chain joins TRBV4-2 to TRBJ2-7; TRBD2 might be the D (5 bases). The CDR3 has 13 amino acids. Germline-derived CDR1 and CDR2 are LGHNA and YNFKEQ. The CDR3 DNA, read in part, is TGCGCCAGCAGCCCAAGACGGGGATTCGAG. Protein product: CASSPRRGFE. The full CDR3 protein is CASSPRRGFEQYF.